This T cell receptor beta chain was captured in a study of Ad26.COV2.S vaccination and SARS-CoV-2 variants. Findings and limits, study-wide: Measurements of TCR breadth and depth may have given underestimates of the total T cell responses. Relative to placebo recipients, vaccine recipients exhibited elevated spike-specific TCR breadth.

Treatment described: roughly 19 received Ad26.COV2.S at low or high dose, single or two shots; roughly five received placebo; per-sample allocation not given. Vaccine and placebo recipients were sampled on day 63 after the first injection. On this clone itself: Its antigen remains unknown.

The germline V gene encodes CDR1 SGHNT and CDR2 YENEEA. Trimming stripped 1 base from V and 5 bases from J, with 21 bases between. The CDR3 has 18 residues. TCRdb's copy holds only in-frame clones and misses some; the assay was immunoSEQ multiplex PCR. The sample carries roughly 500,000 clones, about 88% recorded once. The sample consisted of peripheral blood, taken in a trial of Ad26.COV2.S vaccine versus placebo. The clonotype comes from a person between 18 and 60 years old who received the Ad26.COV2.S COVID-19 vaccine or a placebo. V and J are TRBV11-3 and TRBJ2-1, with D tentatively TRBD2 (6 bases). The CDR3 DNA sequence: TGTGCCAGCAGCTTAGCGGCGAGTCTCGGCGGGGAAAACAATGAGCAGTTCTTC. This translates into CASSLAASLGGENNEQFF.